This TCR beta chain derives from a study of blood T cell repertoires in COVID-19. Across the whole study: Both acute and convalescent COVID-19 samples were obtained from the United States, Italy and Spain. PBMCs, B-cell-depleted T cells, or T cells provided the cDNA or gDNA that made up the material.

In the original analysis: Reference gene primer amplification yielded estimated nucleated cell counts. Produced via immunoSEQ multiplex PCR; TCRdb's table is partial and in-frame only. V, J and clone size derive from that table, while D and trimming were established from the DNA sequence. The table includes about 200,000 clones, about nine tenths detected once. CDR3 length equals 16 residues. Trimming shortened V by 5 bases and J by 8 bases, and 24 bases separated the two germline ends. Germline-derived CDR1 and CDR2 are MDHEN and SYDVKM. The sample consisted of peripheral blood. The source is a man older than 75 with acute or convalescent COVID-19. The chain recombines TRBV28 with TRBJ1-2; no clear D. In DNA, the CDR3 is TGTGCCAGCAGTCGCCCCACGGGAATAGGAGCGGGAGGCTACACCTTC. This codes for CASSRPTGIGAGGYTF.